A single sample is the source of the 25 T cell receptor beta chains below, sequenced in a study of T-cell memory formation after mild COVID-19. TCRdb re-called the 5' RACE reads through MiXCR, storing one row per CDR3 protein. Of approximately 450,000 distinct CDR3 sequences in the sample, 15% to 20% are singletons; the top ten hold 12%. Sequenced material: PBMCs or a T cell subset sorted from them (not recorded which). These receptors were taken from an adult woman who had mild COVID-19 (a few samples of this study predate the infection). Cell type and time point are not known.

In its sample, this clonotype was seen many times. This chain connects TRBV12-3 or TRBV12-4 to TRBJ2-3, with 10 bases aligning to TRBD2. The V segment lost 6 bases and the J segment 3 bases; nucleotides outside the gene matches: 6. The CDR3 covers 15 residues. For the CDR3, the DNA is TGTGCCAGCAGGTCTCTTAGCGGGAGGACAGATACGCAGTATTTT. Protein: CASRSLSGRTDTQYF.

This clonotype was detected ten times or more. The rearrangement joins TRBV7-2 to TRBJ2-3; D gene uncertain. This CDR3 spans 14 amino acids. Trimming removed 2 bases at V and 0 bases at J, with 6 bases between. Germline CDR1 SGHTA, CDR2 FQGNSA. The CDR3 reads CASSLQASTDTQYF. DNA of the CDR3: TGTGCCAGCAGCTTACAGGCCAGCACAGATACGCAGTATTTT.

The chain is built from TRBV7-2 and TRBJ1-1; 7 bases match TRBD1. The V and J ends lost 6 bases and 4 bases, in that order; junction bases with no gene match: 8. Germline V CDR1 and CDR2: SGHTA, FQGNSA. The CDR3 is 14 residues long. The CDR3 DNA sequence: TGTGCCAGCAGACCACAGGGGATGGGCACTGAAGCTTTCTTT. This codes for CASRPQGMGTEAFF.

This clonotype turned up a few times. This sequence joins TRBV12-3 or TRBV12-4 and TRBJ1-5; D gene unclear. Trimming removed 4 bases from V and 5 bases from J, with 9 bases in between. This CDR3 spans 13 amino acids. The CDR3 nucleotides read TGTGCCAGCAGTTCTACGACGGATCAGCCCCAGCATTTT. Residues: CASSSTTDQPQHF.

This chain uses TRBV7-2 with TRBJ2-2, with D unclear. This CDR3 contains 16 residues. V dropped 1 base and J dropped 2 bases, with 11 bases sitting between them. Germline lookup yields CDR1 SGHTA and CDR2 FQGNSA. CDR3 region: CASSLEAQRNTGELFF. The CDR3, as DNA: TGTGCCAGCAGCTTAGAGGCGCAGAGAAACACCGGGGAGCTGTTTTTT.

This clonotype was observed a handful of times. The genes are TRBV12-3 or TRBV12-4 and TRBJ1-2, with no clear D. Trimming took off 5 bases at V and 6 bases at J, with 16 bases between the two ends. CDR3 length: 14 amino acids. The CDR3 spells CASSPVGRAHGYTF. Here the CDR3 DNA reads TGTGCCAGCAGTCCGGTCGGGAGGGCGCATGGCTACACCTTC.

This clonotype was recorded a few times. The chain couples TRBV19 to TRBJ2-5; D remains unclear. The CDR3 has 12 amino acids. Germline values: CDR1 LNHDA, CDR2 SQIVND (reference sequence). Trimming shortened V by 4 bases and J by 2 bases, and 5 bases separated the two germline ends. The CDR3 reads CASSKYQETQYF. The CDR3 DNA is TGTGCCAGTAGTAAATATCAAGAGACCCAGTACTTC.

The chain joins TRBV2 to TRBJ2-1; D possibly corresponds to TRBD2 (6 bases). The CDR3 has 13 residues. The germline gives CDR1 SNHLY, CDR2 FYNNEI. Trimming pared 5 bases from V and 3 bases from J, leaving 8 bases between. Here the CDR3 DNA reads TGTGCCAGCAGTACGGAGGGCTACAATGAGCAGTTCTTC. Its protein is CASSTEGYNEQFF.

CDR3 DNA sequence: TGCGCCAGCACCCTGGACAGGGGTGTCCACGAGCAGTACTTC. Amino acids: CASTLDRGVHEQYF. The J gene is TRBJ2-7, the V gene TRBV5-1; TRBD1 agrees at 9 bases. The CDR3 has 14 residues. J gave up 5 bases and V 6 bases, and 9 bases lay outside the gene matches. Germline loops: CDR1 SGHRS, CDR2 YFSETQ.

The CDR3 loop is CASSQDVRGYTF. CDR3 DNA: TGCGCCAGCAGCCAAGATGTTCGAGGCTACACCTTC. The V gene is TRBV4-1, the J gene TRBJ1-2; D is undetermined. The CDR3 loop spans 12 amino acids. The V gene's germline CDR1 is MGHRA and CDR2 YSYEKL. Trimming shortened V by 0 bases and J by 8 bases, and 7 bases separated the two germline ends.

There are a few counts of this clonotype. V is TRBV6-2 or TRBV6-3 and J is TRBJ2-3; 7 nucleotides agree with TRBD1. V lost 0 bases to trimming and J lost 0 bases; unmatched junction nucleotides: 0. This CDR3 has 15 amino acids. Germline V gene lookup returns CDR1 MNHEY and CDR2 SVGEGT. This CDR3 reads CASSYSTGSTDTQYF. The CDR3 region has the DNA TGTGCCAGCAGTTACTCGACAGGGAGCACAGATACGCAGTATTTT.

The rearrangement joins TRBV27 to TRBJ2-7, with D tentatively TRBD1 (5 bases). Trimming took 8 bases from V and 0 from J, leaving 17 bases between them. The CDR3 extends over 15 amino acids. The V gene's germline CDR1 is MNHEY and CDR2 SMNVEV (reference sequence). The CDR3 sequence is CASAQLDRFSYEQYF. DNA for the CDR3: TGTGCCAGCGCTCAACTCGACAGATTCTCCTACGAGCAGTACTTC.

Concerning this clonotype: A clone one base away is much larger, so this may be a read error. This chain connects TRBV5-1 to TRBJ1-1; D might be TRBD1 (5 bases). Germline lookup yields CDR1 SGHRS and CDR2 YFSETQ. This CDR3 spans 15 amino acids. The V gene lost 0 bases and the J gene lost 4 bases, with 13 bases spanning the gap. The CDR3: CASSLAGEMSTEAFF. The CDR3 DNA reads as TGCGCCAGCAGCTTGGCGGGGGAGATGAGCACTGAAGCTTTCTTT.

CDR3 sequence (DNA): TGTGCCTGGAGTGTAGGGGTTGGCACTGAAGCTTTCTTT. Translation: CAWSVGVGTEAFF. The chain joins TRBV30 to TRBJ1-1; maybe TRBD1 (5 bases). The germline V gene encodes CDR1 GTSNPN and CDR2 SVGIG (reference sequence). CDR3 length equals 13 residues. With 0 bases removed from V and 4 bases from J, the gap between germline ends came to 9 bases.

In this sample, this clonotype turned up a few times. CDR3 protein: CASSLWSGGPGELFF. CDR3 sequence (DNA): TGTGCCAGCAGCCTTTGGAGCGGGGGGCCCGGGGAGCTGTTTTTT. This chain joins TRBV5-4 and TRBJ2-2; 9 positions match TRBD2. With 4 bases clipped from V and 6 bases from J, the junction kept 7 bases outside the gene matches. The germline gives CDR1 SGHNT, CDR2 YYREEE (reference sequence). The CDR3 is 15 amino acids.

This clonotype was recorded at least ten times. V and J are TRBV12-3 or TRBV12-4 and TRBJ1-2; D is undetermined. The length of the CDR3 is 14 residues. With 3 bases removed from V and 8 bases from J, the gap between germline ends came to 16 bases. CDR3 amino acids: CASSFLGGRSGYTF. The DNA of the CDR3 is TGTGCCAGCAGTTTTCTGGGCGGGCGAAGCGGCTACACCTTC.

The V and J genes are TRBV20-1 and TRBJ2-5, with 13 bases aligning to TRBD2. From germline, CDR1 is DFQATT and CDR2 SNEGSKA (reference sequence). V lost 1 base to trimming and J lost 4 bases; unmatched junction nucleotides: 3. The length of the CDR3 is 15 residues. This chain's CDR3 is CSARGLAGGGETQYF. For the CDR3, the DNA is TGCAGTGCTAGAGGACTAGCGGGGGGTGGAGAGACCCAGTACTTC.

This rearrangement joins TRBV6-5 to TRBJ1-2; D call uncertain. Germline V gene lookup returns CDR1 MNHEY and CDR2 SVGAGI. The CDR3 runs to 13 residues. V shed 2 bases and J shed 1 base, with 5 bases lying between them. CDR3 nucleotide sequence: TGTGCCAGCAGTTACCTGAATAACTATGGCTACACCTTC. Amino acid sequence: CASSYLNNYGYTF.

This clonotype was seen at least ten times. The chain recombines TRBV5-5 with TRBJ1-1, with a weak D call TRBD1 (6 bases). This CDR3 spans 14 amino acids. Looked up from germline, CDR1 is SGHKS and CDR2 is YYEKEE (reference sequence). The V end was cut by 0 bases, the J end by 4 bases, with 10 bases between. Here the CDR3 reads CASSLGGAGTEAFF. The CDR3 DNA sequence: TGTGCCAGCAGCTTGGGGGGGGCTGGCACTGAAGCTTTCTTT.

This chain links TRBV5-6 with TRBJ2-7, with 10 bases matching TRBD1. Germline assignment: CDR1 SGHDT and CDR2 YYEEEE. The CDR3 extends over 13 amino acids. V dropped 4 bases and J dropped 6; count of bases not matched to a gene: 4. The CDR3 protein is CASSPGTGVEQYV. In nucleotides, the CDR3 is TGTGCCAGCAGCCCGGGGACAGGGGTCGAGCAGTACGTC.

This clonotype was detected ten times or more. This sequence joins TRBV12-3 or TRBV12-4 and TRBJ2-1, with 8 bases lining up with TRBD1. This CDR3 is 14 amino acids long. Germline trimming cut 7 bases from V and 2 bases from J; bases unmatched to any gene: 4. The chain's CDR3 is CASNSGGPYNEQFF. The CDR3 nucleotides are TGTGCCAGCAATTCAGGGGGCCCCTACAATGAGCAGTTCTTC.

This clonotype has only a few counts. This chain links TRBV6-5 with TRBJ1-1, with D uncertain. V shed 6 bases and J shed 10 bases, with 18 bases lying between them. The germline V gene has CDR1 MNHEY and CDR2 SVGAGI. The CDR3 runs to 13 residues. CDR3 region: CASRDLLGNLAFF. In DNA, the CDR3 is TGTGCCAGCAGGGACCTATTAGGGAACCTAGCTTTCTTT.

A few counts support this clonotype. The genes are TRBV30 and TRBJ2-6; D is ambiguous. The germline CDR1 and CDR2 sequences are GTSNPN and SVGIG (reference sequence). The ends were cut back, 2 bases at V and 4 bases at J, with 9 bases in the middle. The CDR3 totals 14 residues. The DNA of the CDR3 is TGTGCCTGGAGTCTCGGGCCCGGGGCCAACGTCCTGACTTTC. Its translation: CAWSLGPGANVLTF.

The rearrangement uses TRBV7-9 and TRBJ1-2, with 7 bases that match TRBD1. The germline CDR1 and CDR2 sequences are SEHNR and FQNEAQ (reference sequence). The CDR3 extends over 15 amino acids. With 3 bases clipped from V and 0 bases from J, the junction kept 4 bases outside the gene matches. The CDR3 sequence: CASSFSGQTNYGYTF. The CDR3 nucleotides read TGTGCCAGCAGCTTCTCGGGACAGACTAACTATGGCTACACCTTC.

This clonotype was detected a few times. V usage is TRBV2 and J usage is TRBJ1-5, with D unclear. The CDR3 is 14 amino acids. The ends were cut back, 6 bases at V and 6 bases at J, with 15 bases in the middle. Germline-derived CDR1 and CDR2 are SNHLY and FYNNEI. This chain's CDR3 is CASSLSDWGQPQHF. CDR3 coding DNA: TGTGCCAGCAGCCTTTCCGATTGGGGTCAGCCCCAGCATTTT.